The 10 T cell receptor beta chains below all came from one sample that was sequenced in a study of blood T cells in healthy people across ages. A J-beta primer mix and a sample-barcoded 5' primer were used in a second PCR of about 6 to 12 cycles. TCRdb re-analysed the 5' RACE reads in MiXCR, keeping a single row per CDR3 protein. The sample contains roughly 1.5 million distinct CDR3 sequences, approximately 42% of which appear only once. The source material was blood. The receptors derive from a woman aged 18-35 years in good health.

This clonotype was counted between two and nine times. The chain employs TRBV7-9 and TRBJ2-6; D is unresolved. Germline CDR1 and CDR2: SEHNR and FQNEAQ (reference sequence). With 2 bases removed from V and 0 bases from J, the gap between germline ends came to 11 bases. This CDR3 has 17 amino acids. This CDR3 is CASSLFARSSGANVLTF. The CDR3 DNA sequence: TGTGCCAGCAGCTTATTTGCCCGCAGCTCTGGGGCCAACGTCCTGACTTTC.

The chain has TRBV7-2 and TRBJ1-6; a possible D gene is TRBD1 (5 bases). This CDR3 is built from 15 residues. Deletions cut 6 bases from V and 10 bases from J, with 19 bases between. CDR1 SGHTA and CDR2 FQGNSA come from the germline V gene. This CDR3 is CASRYRAGLGSPLHF. Here the CDR3 DNA reads TGTGCCAGCAGATATAGAGCAGGGTTGGGCTCACCCCTCCACTTT.

The gene calls are TRBV12-3 or TRBV12-4 and TRBJ2-7, with D tentatively TRBD2 (6 bases). The CDR3 is 13 amino acids. Trimming took 5 bases from V and 3 from J, leaving 11 bases between them. Here the CDR3 reads CASSPGGRYEQYF. CDR3 DNA: TGTGCCAGCAGTCCCGGGGGTCGCTACGAGCAGTACTTC.

This clonotype was observed a few times. J is TRBJ2-5 and V is TRBV7-2; 7 nucleotides agree with TRBD2. The CDR3 covers 14 residues. Looked up from germline, CDR1 is SGHTA and CDR2 is FQGNSA. The trim removed 1 base at V and 11 bases at J, leaving 10 bases unmatched. The CDR3 DNA is TGTGCCAGCAGCTTAGGTAGCGGGTTGGGTGAGCAGTACTTC. This gives the protein CASSLGSGLGEQYF.

The chain recombines TRBV27 with TRBJ1-2, with D unresolved. The CDR3 loop spans 15 amino acids. Trimming took 0 bases from V and 1 from J, leaving 9 bases between them. The germline V gene has CDR1 MNHEY and CDR2 SMNVEV (reference sequence). This chain's CDR3 is CASSLSRKGNYGYTF. CDR3 sequence (DNA): TGTGCCAGCAGTTTATCGAGGAAGGGTAACTATGGCTACACCTTC.

For this clonotype: A read error is possible here, since a much larger clone lies one base away. This chain uses TRBV12-3 or TRBV12-4 with TRBJ2-3; D possibly corresponds to TRBD1 (6 bases). Between the trimmed V and J ends, which lost 7 bases and 5 bases, there was a span of 10 bases. CDR3 length: 12 amino acids. In DNA form, the CDR3 reads TGTGCCAGCACCTTGGACAGAGATACGCAGTATTTT. The encoded protein is CASTLDRDTQYF.

This clonotype was observed a few times. The chain employs TRBV5-1 and TRBJ2-5; TRBD1 or TRBD2 may be the D gene (5 bases each). This CDR3 contains 14 residues. Trimming took off 0 bases at V and 5 bases at J, with 11 bases between the two ends. Per the germline V gene, CDR1 is SGHRS and CDR2 is YFSETQ. The CDR3 is CASSLDSGDETQYF. Written as DNA, the CDR3 is TGCGCCAGCAGCTTGGACTCCGGGGACGAGACCCAGTACTTC. The complete variable domain, with remaining parts taken from reference TRBV5-1 and TRBJ2-5, reads KAGVTQTPRYLIKTRGQQVTLSCSPISGHRSVSWYQQTPGQGLQFLFEYFSETQRNKGNFPGRFSGRQFSNSRSEMNVSTLELGDSALYLCASSLDSGDETQYFGPGTRLLVL.

This clonotype was picked up many times. Just one base apart from a much larger clone, this may be a read error. DNA for the CDR3: TGTGCCAGCAGCCGAGGGACAGGTAGCTATGGCTACACCTTC. Encoded protein: CASSRGTGSYGYTF. The chain uses TRBV7-9 and TRBJ1-2; 8 positions agree with TRBD1. Germline loops: CDR1 SEHNR, CDR2 FQNEAQ (reference sequence). Trimming took 5 bases from V and 4 from J; bases not matched to a gene: 6. This CDR3 is built from 14 residues. The full variable domain, its missing parts supplied by reference TRBV7-9 and TRBJ1-2, is DTGVSQNPRHKITKRGQNVTFRCDPISEHNRLYWYRQTLGQGPEFLTYFQNEAQLEKSRLLSDRFSAERPKGSFSTLEIQRTEQGDSAMYLCASSRGTGSYGYTFGSGTRLTVV.

This clonotype was observed a handful of times. This chain joins TRBV12-3 or TRBV12-4 and TRBJ2-1; tentatively, D is TRBD2 (6 bases). This CDR3 is 14 amino acids long. The germline V and J ends were trimmed by 1 base and 8 bases, with 12 bases remaining between them. CDR3 loop: CASSLGPEGYEQFF. The CDR3 DNA sequence: TGTGCCAGCAGTTTAGGCCCGGAGGGCTATGAGCAGTTCTTC.

The J gene is TRBJ2-1, the V gene TRBV2; TRBD2 matches 7 bases. Unmatched junction bases numbered 10, after V lost 5 bases and J lost 12 bases. Germline V gene sequence: CDR1 SNHLY, CDR2 FYNNEI. The CDR3 runs to 13 residues. The CDR3 DNA is TGTGCCAGCAGTCTCCCGGGAGGAGTAGGGCAGTTCTTC. It translates to CASSLPGGVGQFF.